Listed below are T cell receptor beta chains from one sample, sequenced in a study of blood T cell repertoires in COVID-19. Measured with immunoSEQ multiplex PCR; TCRdb has only the in-frame clones, and not every one. The data show more than 45,000 clones, about 83% seen once. Input material: peripheral blood. These receptors were obtained from a man aged 35 to 55 with active COVID-19. CDR3s include the opening cysteine and the closing phenylalanine or tryptophan. The D gene is left open where the match is weak. A clone size is listed for some rows: how often the clone was seen (once, few, many), or a class if it is expanded.

D gene	V gene	J gene	clone size	CDR3 protein	CDR3 DNA
-	TRBV13	TRBJ2-5	-	CASSEDRGTQYF	TGTGCCAGCAGCGAGGATCGCGGGACCCAGTACTTC
TRBD1	TRBV14	TRBJ2-1	-	CASSQEKVFGTGGNNEQFF	TGTGCCAGCAGCCAAGAAAAGGTCTTTGGGACAGGGGGCAACAATGAGCAGTTCTTC
-	TRBV18	TRBJ1-5	-	CASSPGRSNQPQHF	TGTGCCAGCTCACCAGGGCGTAGCAATCAGCCCCAGCATTTT
TRBD1	TRBV11-2	TRBJ1-2	-	CASSPLRDRDNYGYTF	TGTGCCAGCAGCCCTCTGCGGGACAGGGATAACTATGGCTACACCTTC
TRBD1	TRBV27	TRBJ2-7	-	CASSLFRTGGYEQYF	TGTGCCAGCAGTTTATTCAGGACAGGGGGCTACGAGCAGTACTTC
-	TRBV2	TRBJ2-2	-	CASRTGTDTPGSCFF	-
-	TRBV7-9	TRBJ1-5	-	CASSLGLQPQHF	TGTGCCAGCAGCTTAGGGCTTCAGCCCCAGCATTTT
-	TRBV15	TRBJ2-7	once	CATSGQVQAYEQYF	TGTGCCACCAGCGGTCAGGTTCAGGCCTACGAGCAGTACTTC
-	TRBV7-8	TRBJ2-2	-	CASSLDSTGNTGELFF	TGTGCCAGCAGCTTGGACAGCACGGGGAACACCGGGGAGCTGTTTTTT
TRBD2	TRBV18	TRBJ2-1	-	CASSPLPAGGFNEQFF	TGTGCCAGCTCACCCCTTCCAGCGGGAGGCTTCAATGAGCAGTTCTTC
TRBD1	TRBV7-2	TRBJ1-4	few	CASSSQTGGGGEKLFF	TGTGCCAGCAGCTCACAGACAGGGGGCGGGGGAGAAAAACTGTTTTTT
-	TRBV6-5	TRBJ2-1	-	CASSSEVGNEQFF	TGTGCCAGCAGTAGTGAAGTCGGGAATGAGCAGTTCTTC
-	TRBV7-8	TRBJ1-1	medium-sized	CASSLVRTENTEAFF	TGTGCCAGCAGCTTAGTTCGGACAGAGAACACTGAAGCTTTCTTT
-	TRBV7-9	TRBJ1-1	-	CASSLAQGRGAFF	TGTGCCAGCAGCTTAGCCCAGGGAAGGGGAGCTTTCTTT
TRBD2	TRBV5-1	TRBJ2-2	-	CASTGLRLAGVHTGELFF	TGCGCCAGCACCGGTTTAAGACTAGCGGGAGTTCACACCGGGGAGCTGTTTTTT
TRBD1	TRBV19	TRBJ1-5	-	CASTPRGGQGAQPQHF	TGTGCCAGTACCCCTAGAGGCGGACAGGGCGCTCAGCCCCAGCATTTT
-	TRBV12-3/TRBV12-4	TRBJ1-2	-	CASGAGYGYTF	TGTGCCAGCGGGGCAGGCTATGGCTACACCTTC
TRBD2	TRBV6-5	TRBJ2-7	-	CASSWTSGSSYEQYF	TGTGCCAGCAGTTGGACTAGCGGGAGCTCCTACGAGCAGTACTTC
-	TRBV7-9	TRBJ2-3	-	CASSITSTDTQYF	TGTGCCAGCAGTATAACTAGCACAGATACGCAGTATTTT
TRBD1	TRBV9	TRBJ2-7	-	CASGLGTGTDYEQYF	TGTGCCAGCGGGTTGGGGACAGGCACGGACTACGAGCAGTACTTC
-	TRBV19	TRBJ1-5	-	CASSITDRLQPQHF	TGTGCCAGTAGTATCACGGACAGACTTCAGCCCCAGCATTTT
-	TRBV10-3	TRBJ1-6	-	CAISVGVETPLHF	TGTGCCATCAGTGTAGGGGTCGAGACACCCCTCCACTTT
TRBD2	TRBV2	TRBJ2-5	-	CASSETTSGETQYF	TGTGCCAGCAGTGAAACGACTAGCGGAGAGACCCAGTACTTC